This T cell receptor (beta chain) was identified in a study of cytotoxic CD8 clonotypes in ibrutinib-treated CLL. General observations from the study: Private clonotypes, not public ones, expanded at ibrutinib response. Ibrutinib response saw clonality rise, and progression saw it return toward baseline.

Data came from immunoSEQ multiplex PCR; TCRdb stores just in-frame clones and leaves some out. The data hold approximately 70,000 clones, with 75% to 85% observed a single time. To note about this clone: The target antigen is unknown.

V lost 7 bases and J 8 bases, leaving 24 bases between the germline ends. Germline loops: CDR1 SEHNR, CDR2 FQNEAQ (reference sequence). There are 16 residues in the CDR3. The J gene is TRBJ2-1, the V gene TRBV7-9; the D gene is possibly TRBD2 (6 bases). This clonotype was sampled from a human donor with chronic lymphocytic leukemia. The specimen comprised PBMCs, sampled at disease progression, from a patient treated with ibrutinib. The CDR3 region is CASNARGWGQGDEQFF. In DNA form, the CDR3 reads TGTGCCAGCAACGCCCGGGGGTGGGGCCAGGGCGATGAGCAGTTCTTC.